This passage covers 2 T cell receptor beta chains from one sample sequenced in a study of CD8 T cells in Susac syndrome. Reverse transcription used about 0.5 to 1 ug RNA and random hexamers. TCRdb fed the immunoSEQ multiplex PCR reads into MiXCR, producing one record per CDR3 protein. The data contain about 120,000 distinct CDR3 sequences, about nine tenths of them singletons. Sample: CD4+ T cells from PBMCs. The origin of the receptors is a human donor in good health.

CDR3 amino acids: CASSYPGAVYEQYF. Here the CDR3 DNA reads TGTGCCAGCAGTTACCCGGGTGCTGTCTACGAGCAGTACTTC. The chain uses TRBV6-5 and TRBJ2-7; D ambiguous. CDR1 and CDR2 (germline): MNHEY, SVGAGI. This CDR3 has 14 residues. The V and J ends lost 2 bases and 3 bases respectively, with 11 bases between them.

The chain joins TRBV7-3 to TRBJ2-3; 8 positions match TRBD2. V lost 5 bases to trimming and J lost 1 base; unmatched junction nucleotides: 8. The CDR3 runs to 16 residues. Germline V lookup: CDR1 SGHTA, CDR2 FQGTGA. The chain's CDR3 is CASSQGLAAGTDTQYF. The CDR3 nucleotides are TGTGCCAGCAGCCAAGGACTAGCAGCCGGCACAGATACGCAGTATTTT. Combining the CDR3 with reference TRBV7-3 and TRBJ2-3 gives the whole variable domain GAGVSQTPSNKVTEKGKYVELRCDPISGHTALYWYRQSLGQGPEFLIYFQGTGAADDSGLPNDRFFAVRPEGSVSTLKIQRTERGDSAVYLCASSQGLAAGTDTQYFGPGTRLTVL.